The clone carrying this T cell receptor beta chain has only a few counts. Its antigen is undetermined. This entry comes from a study of CD8 T cells in ankylosing spondylitis. The CDR3 has 15 residues. The germline V gene encodes CDR1 SNHLY and CDR2 FYNNEI. The J segment lost 8 bases and the V segment lost 6 bases, leaving 10 bases of the junction unmatched. TCRdb called the 5' RACE reads again in MiXCR, with one record for every CDR3 protein. The sample includes some 840,000 distinct CDR3 sequences, 12% of them seen just once. Study outcomes and limitations: Blood from ankylosing spondylitis patients appeared to carry a characteristic roughly 8-variant TCR beta motif. Some of the motif variants had earlier been found in reactive arthritis patients' fluid and blood. Disease-linked clones bore a CD8+ phenotype and were relatively rare in peripheral blood. From matched ankylosing spondylitis synovial fluid, disease-linked clones were reportedly recovered at significantly enriched levels.

V and J are TRBV2 and TRBJ2-1; 10 nucleotides line up with TRBD2. Sample: blood, either unsorted or a sorted T cell fraction (not recorded which). The clonotype comes from a male donor with ankylosing spondylitis. The CDR3 coding sequence is TGTGCCAGCAGCCCCGGCCTAGCGGGAGTATATGAGCAGTTCTTC. It is translated as CASSPGLAGVYEQFF.